The clone carrying this T cell receptor (beta chain) was counted a few times. Its specificity is unknown. The sample is drawn from a study of blood T cells in healthy people across ages. Whole-study findings and limits: Expanded clonotype shifts may have been confounded, as the donors had an unknown CMV status. Conclusively comparing naive with antigen-experienced cells was impossible with unsorted PBMCs.

The CDR3 runs 16 residues. Trimming removed 2 bases at V and 8 bases at J, with 19 bases between. Germline V gene data show CDR1 as MNHNS and CDR2 as SASEGT. With a J-beta primer mix and a sample-barcoded 5' primer, a second PCR ran about 7 to 12 cycles. TCRdb redid the calling of the 5' RACE reads with MiXCR, one entry per CDR3 protein. The sample includes 600,000 or so distinct CDR3 sequences, 47% of them seen just once. This receptor was taken from a man aged 80 or over in good health. Sequenced: blood. The V call is TRBV6-1, the J call TRBJ2-1; no definite D call. CDR3 residues: CASSEQPGPPLDEQFF. The CDR3, as DNA: TGTGCCAGCAGTGAACAGCCAGGTCCCCCCCTGGATGAGCAGTTCTTC.